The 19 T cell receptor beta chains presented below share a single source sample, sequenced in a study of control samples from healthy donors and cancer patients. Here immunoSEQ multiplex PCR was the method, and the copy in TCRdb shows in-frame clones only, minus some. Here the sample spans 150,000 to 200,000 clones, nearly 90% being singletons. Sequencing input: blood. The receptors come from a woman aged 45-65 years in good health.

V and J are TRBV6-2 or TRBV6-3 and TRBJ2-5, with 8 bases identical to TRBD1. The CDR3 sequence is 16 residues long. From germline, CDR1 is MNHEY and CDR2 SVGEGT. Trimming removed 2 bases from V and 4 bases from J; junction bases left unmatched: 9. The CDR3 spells CASSYTPQGAGETQYF. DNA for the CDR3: TGTGCCAGCAGTTACACCCCGCAGGGGGCTGGAGAGACCCAGTACTTC.

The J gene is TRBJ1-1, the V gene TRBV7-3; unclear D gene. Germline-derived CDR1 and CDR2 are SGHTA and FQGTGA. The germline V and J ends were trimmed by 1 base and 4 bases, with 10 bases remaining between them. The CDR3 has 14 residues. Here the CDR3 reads CASSLNSAGTEAFF. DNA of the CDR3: TGTGCCAGCAGCTTAAATTCGGCAGGCACTGAAGCTTTCTTT.

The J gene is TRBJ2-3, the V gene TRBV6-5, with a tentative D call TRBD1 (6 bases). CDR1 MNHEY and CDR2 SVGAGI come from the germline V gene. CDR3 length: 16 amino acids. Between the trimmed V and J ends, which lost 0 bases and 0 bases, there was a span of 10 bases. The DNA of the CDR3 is TGTGCCAGCAGTTACTCCGGGACACTAAGCACAGATACGCAGTATTTT. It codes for CASSYSGTLSTDTQYF.

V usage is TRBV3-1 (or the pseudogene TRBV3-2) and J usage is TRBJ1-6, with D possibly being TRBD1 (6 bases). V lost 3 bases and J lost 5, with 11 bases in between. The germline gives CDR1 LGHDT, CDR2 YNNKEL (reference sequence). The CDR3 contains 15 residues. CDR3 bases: TGTGCCAGCAGCCACCACAGGGCACATAATTCACCCCTCCACTTT. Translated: CASSHHRAHNSPLHF.

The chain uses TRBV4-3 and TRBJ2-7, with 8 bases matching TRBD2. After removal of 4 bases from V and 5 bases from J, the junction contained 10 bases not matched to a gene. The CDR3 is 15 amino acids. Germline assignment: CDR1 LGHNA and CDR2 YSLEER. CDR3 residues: CASSLDPGLGNEQYF. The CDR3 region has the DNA TGCGCCAGCAGCCTTGACCCGGGACTAGGGAACGAGCAGTACTTC.

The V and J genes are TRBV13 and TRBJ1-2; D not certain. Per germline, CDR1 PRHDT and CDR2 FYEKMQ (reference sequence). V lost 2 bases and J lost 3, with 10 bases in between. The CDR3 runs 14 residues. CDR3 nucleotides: TGTGCCAGCAGCTTACGGGCAGAAGACTATGGCTACACCTTC. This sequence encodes CASSLRAEDYGYTF.

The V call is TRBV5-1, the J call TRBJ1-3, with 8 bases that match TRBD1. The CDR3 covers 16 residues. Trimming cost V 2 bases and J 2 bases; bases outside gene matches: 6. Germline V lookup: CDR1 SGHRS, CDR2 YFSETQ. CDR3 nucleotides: TGCGCCAGCAGCTTATCCGACAGGGGACCTGGAAACACCATATATTTT. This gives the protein CASSLSDRGPGNTIYF.

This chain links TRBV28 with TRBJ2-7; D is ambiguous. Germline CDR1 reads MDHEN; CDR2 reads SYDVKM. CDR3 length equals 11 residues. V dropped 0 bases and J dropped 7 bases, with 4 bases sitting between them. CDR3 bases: TGTGCCAGCAGTTTATGGGGGGAGCAGTACTTC. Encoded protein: CASSLWGEQYF.

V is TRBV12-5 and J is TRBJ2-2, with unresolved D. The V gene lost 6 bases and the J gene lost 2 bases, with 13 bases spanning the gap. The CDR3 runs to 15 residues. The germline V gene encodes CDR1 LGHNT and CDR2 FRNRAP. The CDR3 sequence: CASGLGGSNTGELFF. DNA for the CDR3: TGTGCTAGTGGCCTTGGTGGCAGCAACACCGGGGAGCTGTTTTTT.

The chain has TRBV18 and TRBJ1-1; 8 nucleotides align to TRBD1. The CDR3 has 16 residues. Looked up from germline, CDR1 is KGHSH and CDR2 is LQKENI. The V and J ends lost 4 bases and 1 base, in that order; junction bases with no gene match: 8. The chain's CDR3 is CASSLDRGRRNTEAFF. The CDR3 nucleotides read TGTGCCAGCTCACTTGACAGGGGCCGCAGGAACACTGAAGCTTTCTTT. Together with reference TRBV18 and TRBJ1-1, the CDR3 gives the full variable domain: NAGVMQNPRHLVRRRGQEARLRCSPMKGHSHVYWYRQLPEEGLKFMVYLQKENIIDESGMPKERFSAEFPKEGPSILRIQQVVRGDSAAYFCASSLDRGRRNTEAFFGQGTRLTVV.

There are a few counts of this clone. The CDR3: CASSLAAYGYTF. The CDR3 nucleotides are TGTGCCAGCAGTTTGGCCGCGTATGGCTACACCTTC. The chain carries TRBV28 and TRBJ1-2; D not certain. With 3 bases removed from V and 5 bases from J, the gap between germline ends came to 7 bases. CDR3 length: 12 residues. Germline CDR1 and CDR2: MDHEN and SYDVKM.

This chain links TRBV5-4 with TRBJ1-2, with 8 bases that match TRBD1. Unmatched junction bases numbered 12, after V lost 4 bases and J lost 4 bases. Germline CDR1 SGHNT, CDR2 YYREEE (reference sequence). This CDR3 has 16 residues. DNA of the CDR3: TGTGCCAGCAGCCTGGACGGACAGGGAAAAGTCTATGGCTACACCTTC. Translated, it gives CASSLDGQGKVYGYTF.

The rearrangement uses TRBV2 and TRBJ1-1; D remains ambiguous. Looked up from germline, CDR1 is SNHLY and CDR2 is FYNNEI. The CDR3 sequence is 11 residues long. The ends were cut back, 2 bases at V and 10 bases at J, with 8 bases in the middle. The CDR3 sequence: CASSEWRGAFF. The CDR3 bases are TGTGCCAGCAGTGAATGGAGAGGAGCTTTCTTT.

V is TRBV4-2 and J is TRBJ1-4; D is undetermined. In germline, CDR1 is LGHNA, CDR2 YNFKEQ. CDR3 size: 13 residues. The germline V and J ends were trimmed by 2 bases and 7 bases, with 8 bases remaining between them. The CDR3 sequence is CASSQRLGEKLFF. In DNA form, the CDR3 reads TGTGCCAGCAGCCAAAGGTTGGGTGAAAAACTGTTTTTT.

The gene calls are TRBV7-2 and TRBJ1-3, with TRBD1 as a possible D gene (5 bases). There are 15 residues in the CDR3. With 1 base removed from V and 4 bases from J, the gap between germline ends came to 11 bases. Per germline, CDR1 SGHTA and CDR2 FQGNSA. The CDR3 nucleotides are TGTGCCAGCAGCTTAGTGGTTAGGGGCGGAAACACCATATATTTT. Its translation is CASSLVVRGGNTIYF.

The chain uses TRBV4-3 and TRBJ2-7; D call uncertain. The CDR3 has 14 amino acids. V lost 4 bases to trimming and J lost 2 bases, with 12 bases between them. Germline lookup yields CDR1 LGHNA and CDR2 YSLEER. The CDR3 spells CASSPVDRAYEQYF. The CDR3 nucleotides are TGCGCCAGCAGCCCTGTGGACCGAGCCTACGAGCAGTACTTC.

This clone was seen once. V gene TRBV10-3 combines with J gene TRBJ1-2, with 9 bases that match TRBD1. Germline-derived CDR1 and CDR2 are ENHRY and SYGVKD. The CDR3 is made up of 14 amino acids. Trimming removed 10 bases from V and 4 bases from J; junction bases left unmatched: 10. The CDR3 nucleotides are TGTGCCACCACCTTGGGACAGGGACTCTATGGCTACACCTTC. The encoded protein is CATTLGQGLYGYTF.

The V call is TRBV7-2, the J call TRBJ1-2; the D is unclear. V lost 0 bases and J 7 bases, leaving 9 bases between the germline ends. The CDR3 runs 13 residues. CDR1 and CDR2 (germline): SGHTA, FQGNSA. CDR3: CASSLASVRGYTF. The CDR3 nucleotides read TGTGCCAGCAGCTTAGCTTCAGTTCGTGGCTACACCTTC.

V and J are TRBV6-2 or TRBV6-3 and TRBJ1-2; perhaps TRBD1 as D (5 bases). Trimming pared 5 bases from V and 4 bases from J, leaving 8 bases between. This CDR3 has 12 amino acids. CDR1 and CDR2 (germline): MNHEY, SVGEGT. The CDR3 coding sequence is TGTGCCAGCAGTCAAGACAGCTATGGCTACACCTTC. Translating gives CASSQDSYGYTF.